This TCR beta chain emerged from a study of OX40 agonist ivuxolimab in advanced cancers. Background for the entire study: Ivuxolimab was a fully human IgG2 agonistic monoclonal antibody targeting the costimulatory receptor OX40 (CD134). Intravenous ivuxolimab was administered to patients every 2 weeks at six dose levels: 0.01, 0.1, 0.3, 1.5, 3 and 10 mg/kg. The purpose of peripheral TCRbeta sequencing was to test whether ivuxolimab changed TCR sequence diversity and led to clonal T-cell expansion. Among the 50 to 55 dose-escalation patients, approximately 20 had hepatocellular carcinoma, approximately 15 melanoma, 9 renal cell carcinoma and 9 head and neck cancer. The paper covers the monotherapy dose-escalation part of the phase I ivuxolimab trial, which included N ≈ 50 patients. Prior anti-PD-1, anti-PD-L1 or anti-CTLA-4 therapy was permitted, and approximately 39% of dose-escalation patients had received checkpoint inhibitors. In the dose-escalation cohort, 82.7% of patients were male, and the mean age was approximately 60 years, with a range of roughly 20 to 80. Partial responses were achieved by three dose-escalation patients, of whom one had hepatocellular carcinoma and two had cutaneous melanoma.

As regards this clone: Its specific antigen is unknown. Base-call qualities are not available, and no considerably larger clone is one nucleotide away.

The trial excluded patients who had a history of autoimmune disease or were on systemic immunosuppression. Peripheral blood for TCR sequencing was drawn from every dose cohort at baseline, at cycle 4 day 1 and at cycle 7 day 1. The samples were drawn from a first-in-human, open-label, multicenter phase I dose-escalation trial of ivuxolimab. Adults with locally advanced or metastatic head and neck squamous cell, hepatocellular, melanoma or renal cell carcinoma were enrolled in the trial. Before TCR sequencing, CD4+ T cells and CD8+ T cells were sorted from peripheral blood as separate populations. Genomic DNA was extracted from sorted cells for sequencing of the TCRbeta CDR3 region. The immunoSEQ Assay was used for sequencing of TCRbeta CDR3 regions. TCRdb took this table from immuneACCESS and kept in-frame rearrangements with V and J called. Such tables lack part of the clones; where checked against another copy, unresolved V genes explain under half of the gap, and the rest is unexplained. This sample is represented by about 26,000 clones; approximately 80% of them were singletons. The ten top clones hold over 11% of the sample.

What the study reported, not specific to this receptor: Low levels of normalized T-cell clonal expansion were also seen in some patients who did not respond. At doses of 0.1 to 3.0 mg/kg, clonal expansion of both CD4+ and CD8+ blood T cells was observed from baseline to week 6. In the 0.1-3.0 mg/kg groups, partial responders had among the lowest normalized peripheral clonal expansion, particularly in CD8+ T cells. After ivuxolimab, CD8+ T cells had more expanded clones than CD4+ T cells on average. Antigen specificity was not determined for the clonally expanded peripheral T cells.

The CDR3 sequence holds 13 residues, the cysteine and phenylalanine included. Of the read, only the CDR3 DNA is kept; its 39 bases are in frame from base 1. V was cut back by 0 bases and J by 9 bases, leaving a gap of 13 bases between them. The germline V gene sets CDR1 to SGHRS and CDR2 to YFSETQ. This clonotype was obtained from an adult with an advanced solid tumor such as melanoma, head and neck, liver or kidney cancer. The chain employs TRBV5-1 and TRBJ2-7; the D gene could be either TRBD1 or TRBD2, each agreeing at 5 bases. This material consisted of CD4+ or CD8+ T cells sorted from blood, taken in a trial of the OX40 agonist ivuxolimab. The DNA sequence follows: TGCGCCAGCAGCTTGGAGGCCGGGGCAGGGCAGTACTTC. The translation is CASSLEAGAGQYF. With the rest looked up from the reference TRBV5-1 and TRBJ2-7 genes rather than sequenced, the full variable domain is KAGVTQTPRYLIKTRGQQVTLSCSPISGHRSVSWYQQTPGQGLQFLFEYFSETQRNKGNFPGRFSGRQFSNSRSEMNVSTLELGDSALYLCASSLEAGAGQYFGPGTRLTVT.